This paragraph covers one TCR beta chain sequence. What antigen it recognizes has not been identified. From the cysteine up to the phenylalanine, the CDR3 has a length of 18 residues. The sequence is cut down to CDR3 DNA, 54 bases in frame from base 1. Library preparation employed the immunoSEQ multiplex PCR assay. Sourced from immuneACCESS, this table was stored by TCRdb with only in-frame sequences that have V and J called. A share of the clones is absent; for the studies checked, an unresolved V gene accounts for under half, and the remainder has no known explanation. The table of this sample itemizes 150,000 to 200,000 clones. Under 2.5% of the sample comes from the top ten. This specimen comes from a study of control samples from healthy donors and cancer patients (TCRdb year 2020).

The specimen sequenced was blood. This sequence originates from a woman in her 30s in good health. The V and J genes are TRBV21-1 and TRBJ1-6; the table gives TRBD1 as D, unverified against the DNA. TRBV21-1 is a recognized pseudogene. The DNA sequence is TGTGCCAGCAGCAAGGACAGGGTAGCTCTATCCTATAATTCACCCCTCCACTTT. Its protein reads: CASSKDRVALSYNSPLHF.